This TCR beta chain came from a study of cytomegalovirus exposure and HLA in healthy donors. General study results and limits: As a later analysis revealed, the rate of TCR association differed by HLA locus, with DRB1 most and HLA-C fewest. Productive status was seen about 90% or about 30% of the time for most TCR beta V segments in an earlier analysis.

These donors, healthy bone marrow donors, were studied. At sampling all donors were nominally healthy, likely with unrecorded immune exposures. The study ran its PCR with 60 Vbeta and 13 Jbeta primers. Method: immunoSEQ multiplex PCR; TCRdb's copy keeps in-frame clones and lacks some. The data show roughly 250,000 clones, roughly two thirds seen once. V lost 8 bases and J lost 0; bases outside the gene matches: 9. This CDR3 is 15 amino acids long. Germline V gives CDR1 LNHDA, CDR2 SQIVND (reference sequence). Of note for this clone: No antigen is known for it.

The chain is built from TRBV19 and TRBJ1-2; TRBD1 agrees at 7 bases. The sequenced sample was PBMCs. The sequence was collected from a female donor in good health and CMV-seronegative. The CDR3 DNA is TGTGCCAGTGGTACTACAGGGGACTCTAACTATGGCTACACCTTC. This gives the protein CASGTTGDSNYGYTF.